Sequencing of this T cell receptor (beta chain) was carried out in a study of T-cell memory formation after mild COVID-19. Study-wide findings and caveats: Balance between CD4 and CD8 was seen in clones contracting day 15 to 85, and a CD4+ lean was seen in later expanders.

Barcoded TCR alpha and TCR beta cDNA libraries with UMIs came from 5'RACE using constant-segment primers. TCRdb re-analysed the 5' RACE reads in MiXCR, keeping a single row per CDR3 protein. The data contain approximately 210,000 distinct CDR3 sequences, approximately 20% of them singletons. Points on this clonotype: Antigen unknown.

V dropped 1 base and J dropped 1; count of bases not matched to a gene: 12. The V gene's germline CDR1 is SGHDT and CDR2 YYEEEE. The CDR3 has 20 amino acids. The sequence was obtained from an adult woman who had mild COVID-19 (a few samples of this study predate the infection). Cell type and time point are not known. Sequencing input: PBMCs or a T cell subset sorted from them (not recorded which). The chain couples TRBV5-6 to TRBJ2-6, with TRBD1 matching over 9 bases. DNA of the CDR3: TGTGCCAGCAGCTTGTTTTTCCGGGACAGGGAGGTGTCTGGGGCCAACGTCCTGACTTTC. Its translation: CASSLFFRDREVSGANVLTF. Based on the CDR3 plus reference TRBV5-6 and TRBJ2-6, the full variable domain is DAGVTQSPTHLIKTRGQQVTLRCSPKSGHDTVSWYQQALGQGPQFIFQYYEEEERQRGNFPDRFSGHQFPNYSSELNVNALLLGDSALYLCASSLFFRDREVSGANVLTFGAGSRLTVL.